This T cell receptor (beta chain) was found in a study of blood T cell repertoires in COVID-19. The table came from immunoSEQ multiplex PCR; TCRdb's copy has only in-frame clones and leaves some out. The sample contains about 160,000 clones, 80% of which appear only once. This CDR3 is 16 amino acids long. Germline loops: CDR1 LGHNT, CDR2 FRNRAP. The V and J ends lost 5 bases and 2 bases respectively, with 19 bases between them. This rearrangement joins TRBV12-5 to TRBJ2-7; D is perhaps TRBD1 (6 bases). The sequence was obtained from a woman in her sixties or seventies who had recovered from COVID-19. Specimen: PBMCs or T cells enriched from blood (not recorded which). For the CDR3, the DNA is TGTGCTAGTGGTCGAGAACAGGGAGAGGGTACCTACGAGCAGTACTTC. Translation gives CASGREQGEGTYEQYF.